Below, 10 T cell receptor beta chains from the same sample are listed, as sequenced in a study of somatic mutations in cytotoxic T cells in rheumatoid arthritis. Clones were read by immunoSEQ multiplex PCR, and TCRdb kept only the in-frame ones, dropping some. The sample records roughly 15,000 clones, more than 60% being singletons. Material: CD8+ T cells sorted from blood. The receptors originated from an adult with rheumatoid arthritis.

The rearrangement joins TRBV13 to TRBJ1-5; D remains unclear. From germline, CDR1 is PRHDT and CDR2 FYEKMQ (reference sequence). The CDR3 spans 13 residues. V lost 0 bases to trimming and J lost 6 bases, with 6 bases between them. The CDR3 loop is CASSLGRAQPQHF. For the CDR3, the DNA is TGTGCCAGCAGCTTAGGAAGGGCTCAGCCCCAGCATTTT.

This clone came up once. This sequence joins TRBV16 and TRBJ1-5, with D tentatively TRBD1 (5 bases). Germline-derived CDR1 and CDR2 are KGHSY and FQNENV. The CDR3 loop spans 13 amino acids. Trimming pared 2 bases from V and 10 bases from J, leaving 12 bases between. CDR3 coding DNA: TGTGCCAGCAGCCAAGGGGGGTCTCAACCCCAGCATTTT. This encodes CASSQGGSQPQHF.

The rearrangement uses TRBV10-1 and TRBJ1-1; D remains unclear. V was cut by 2 bases and J by 5 bases, with 6 bases left in between. In germline, CDR1 is WNHNN, CDR2 SYGVQD (reference sequence). CDR3 size: 12 residues. CDR3 amino acids: CASSEEGTEAFF. DNA of the CDR3: TGCGCCAGCAGTGAGGAGGGTACTGAAGCTTTCTTT.

The chain couples TRBV23-1 to TRBJ2-1, with 7 bases matching TRBD1. TRBV23-1 is recorded as an ORF, its role being uncertain. The CDR3 has 18 amino acids. Losses at the gene ends were 0 bases for V and 2 bases for J; bases not matched to a gene: 10. CDR3 sequence reads: CASSQSYLGGSAYNEQFF. CDR3 bases: TGCGCCAGCAGTCAATCTTATCTAGGGGGCTCGGCCTACAATGAGCAGTTCTTC.

V is TRBV7-2 and J is TRBJ2-5; D remains unclear. Germline lookup yields CDR1 SGHTA and CDR2 FQGNSA. The CDR3 length is 14 residues. V lost 3 bases, J lost 1 base, and 9 bases lay in between. CDR3 nucleotide sequence: TGTGCCAGCAGCTTTTTGGGCTCCCAAGAGACCCAGTACTTC. Its protein product is CASSFLGSQETQYF.

This clone has more than one count but fewer than ten. The chain employs TRBV5-1 and TRBJ1-2; 9 positions agree with TRBD1. V gave up 3 bases and J gave up 6 bases; unmatched junction bases: 6. The CDR3 has 14 residues. The germline V gene has CDR1 SGHRS and CDR2 YFSETQ. The CDR3 coding sequence is TGCGCCAGCAGCTCCCCGGGACAGGGTGATGGCTACACCTTC. Its translation: CASSSPGQGDGYTF. Combining the CDR3 with reference TRBV5-1 and TRBJ1-2 gives the whole variable domain KAGVTQTPRYLIKTRGQQVTLSCSPISGHRSVSWYQQTPGQGLQFLFEYFSETQRNKGNFPGRFSGRQFSNSRSEMNVSTLELGDSALYLCASSSPGQGDGYTFGSGTRLTVV.

V is TRBV7-9 and J is TRBJ1-2; D call uncertain. V shed 1 base and J shed 1 base, with 7 bases lying between them. The CDR3 covers 14 residues. CDR1 is SEHNR and CDR2 is FQNEAQ in the germline V gene (reference sequence). This chain's CDR3 is CASSLGEGNYGYTF. The CDR3 DNA sequence: TGTGCCAGCAGCTTAGGGGAGGGTAACTATGGCTACACCTTC.

A single count supports this clone. The chain recombines TRBV4-1 with TRBJ2-2; 7 nucleotides agree with TRBD2. J gave up 7 bases and V 0 bases, and 8 bases lay outside the gene matches. CDR3 length equals 16 residues. Germline lookup yields CDR1 MGHRA and CDR2 YSYEKL. The CDR3 region is CASSQDPGGGIGELFF. The CDR3 bases are TGCGCCAGCAGCCAAGATCCGGGGGGAGGGATCGGGGAGCTGTTTTTT.

In this sample, this clone turned up a few times. V is TRBV11-1 and J is TRBJ2-3; D call uncertain. The germline V and J ends were trimmed by 5 bases and 0 bases, with 9 bases remaining between them. Germline V gene data show CDR1 as SGHAT and CDR2 as FQDESV (reference sequence). CDR3 length equals 14 residues. The CDR3 spells CASSPDTSTDTQYF. The CDR3 coding sequence is TGTGCCAGCAGCCCCGACACTAGCACAGATACGCAGTATTTT.

The rearrangement uses TRBV21-1 and TRBJ2-3. TRBV21-1 is a pseudogene segment. This CDR3 comprises 13 residues. CDR3 DNA sequence: TGTGCCAGCAGCGCCCGACGCACAGATACGCAGTATTTT. It yields the protein CASSARRTDTQYF.